The 17 T cell receptor beta chains below all came from one sample that was sequenced in a study of post-analysis software for immune sequencing data. Study-level results: In patients, four to six TRBV segments were more frequent than in controls, with TRBV5-6, TRBV5-1 and TRBV20-1 among them.

Antigen specificity for these receptors is unknown. Every TCR beta cDNA library bore unique molecular identifiers. TCRdb used MiXCR to reprocess the PCR reads, holding one entry per CDR3 protein. The table includes about 400,000 distinct CDR3 sequences, approximately 33% detected once. What was sequenced was blood. The receptors were gathered from a girl aged 10 to 17 with multiple sclerosis.

This clonotype occurred a few times. At one of its ends the junction is not consistent with the germline gene, which may arise from a read error. The chain couples TRBV7-2 to TRBJ2-1; 8 positions match TRBD2. This CDR3 contains 15 residues. The germline V gene has CDR1 SGHTA and CDR2 FQGNSA. The CDR3 bases are TGTGCCAGCAGTTTAGCGGGGTCTCACAGCGATGAGCAGTTCTTC. Encoded protein: CASSLAGSHSDEQFF. Combining the CDR3 with reference TRBV7-2 and TRBJ2-1 gives the whole variable domain GAGVSQSPSNKVTEKGKDVELRCDPISGHTALYWYRQSLGQGLEFLIYFQGNSAPDKSGLPSDRFSAERTGGSVSTLTIQRTQQEDSAVYLCASSLAGSHSDEQFFGPGTRLTVL.

This chain connects TRBV28 to TRBJ1-2; possibly TRBD1 for D (6 bases). The V end lost 2 bases, the J end lost 4 bases, and 17 bases lay between the germline ends. Germline V gives CDR1 MDHEN, CDR2 SYDVKM. The CDR3 consists of 16 residues. CDR3 loop: CASSLATGRPSYGYTF. DNA for the CDR3: TGTGCCAGCAGTTTAGCTACAGGGCGCCCTAGCTATGGCTACACCTTC.

This clonotype was observed a handful of times. The genes are TRBV5-1 and TRBJ2-1; D may be TRBD1 or TRBD2 (5 bases each). Germline CDR1 reads SGHRS; CDR2 reads YFSETQ. The V end was cut by 1 base, the J end by 0 bases, with 11 bases between. CDR3 length: 16 residues. CDR3: CASSLRWGSSYNEQFF. DNA of the CDR3: TGCGCCAGCAGCTTGCGGTGGGGGAGCTCCTACAATGAGCAGTTCTTC.

This rearrangement joins TRBV25-1 to TRBJ2-5, with TRBD2 matching 9 bases. The junction had 8 bases not matched to a gene; V was cut back by 3 bases and J by 3 bases. The CDR3 has 16 residues. Germline loops: CDR1 MGHDK, CDR2 SYGVNS. In DNA, the CDR3 is TGTGCCAGCAGTGATACGTGCGGGGGGGCAGAAGAGACCCAGTACTTC. Translated, it gives CASSDTCGGAEETQYF.

This clonotype has a handful of counts. The gene calls are TRBV28 and TRBJ1-2; 7 bases map to TRBD1. The CDR3 consists of 14 residues. The germline V gene encodes CDR1 MDHEN and CDR2 SYDVKM. V was pared by 6 bases and J by 0 bases, with 4 bases of the junction left unmatched. The CDR3 coding sequence is TGTGCCAGCAGGTCGACAGGGTCTAACTATGGCTACACCTTC. This sequence encodes CASRSTGSNYGYTF.

This clonotype was seen only a few times. The chain recombines TRBV6-2 or TRBV6-3 with TRBJ2-1; 8 bases map to TRBD2. With 7 bases clipped from V and 6 bases from J, the junction kept 8 bases outside the gene matches. The CDR3 has 14 residues. Germline loops: CDR1 MNHEY, CDR2 SVGEGT. The DNA of the CDR3 is TGTGCCAGCATACGGGGGGGCCCCCTCAATGAGCAGTTCTTC. It yields the protein CASIRGGPLNEQFF.

This chain connects TRBV25-1 to TRBJ2-1, with a tentative D call TRBD1 (6 bases). V lost 9 bases and J 4 bases, leaving 10 bases between the germline ends. Germline V gene lookup returns CDR1 MGHDK and CDR2 SYGVNS. The CDR3 loop spans 12 amino acids. The CDR3 sequence is CASETGYNEQFF. The CDR3, as DNA: TGTGCCAGTGAGACAGGTTACAATGAGCAGTTCTTC.

V and J are TRBV7-2 and TRBJ2-7; 7 nucleotides match TRBD2. This CDR3 has 15 amino acids. Germline V gene lookup returns CDR1 SGHTA and CDR2 FQGNSA. The V segment lost 3 bases and the J segment 0 bases; nucleotides outside the gene matches: 5. The CDR3 spells CASSFSGVRSYEQYF. The CDR3 DNA sequence: TGTGCCAGCAGCTTCAGCGGGGTCCGCTCCTACGAGCAGTACTTC. The full variable domain, completed using reference TRBV7-2 and TRBJ2-7, is GAGVSQSPSNKVTEKGKDVELRCDPISGHTALYWYRQSLGQGLEFLIYFQGNSAPDKSGLPSDRFSAERTGGSVSTLTIQRTQQEDSAVYLCASSFSGVRSYEQYFGPGTRLTVT.

The table lists this clonotype with a few counts. The chain joins TRBV14 to TRBJ1-2; a weak D match, TRBD1 (5 bases). This CDR3 spans 15 amino acids. Trimming pared 6 bases from V and 4 bases from J, leaving 18 bases between. Germline V gene sequence: CDR1 SGHDN, CDR2 FVKESK. The CDR3 here is CASSPDGGSAYGYTF. The CDR3 DNA sequence: TGTGCCAGCAGTCCTGATGGGGGATCGGCCTATGGCTACACCTTC.

This clonotype was counted only a few times. The J gene is TRBJ1-2, the V gene TRBV4-3, with D unclear. Germline V CDR1 and CDR2: LGHNA, YSLEER. This CDR3 region has 17 residues. V was clipped by 0 bases and J by 0 bases, with 14 bases between them. CDR3 DNA sequence: TGCGCCAGCAGCCAAGATCTGGTGCAGGATGCTAACTATGGCTACACCTTC. Its translation: CASSQDLVQDANYGYTF.

The chain carries TRBV4-1 and TRBJ2-5; 8 bases align to TRBD2. CDR3 size: 15 residues. CDR1 and CDR2 from the germline V gene are MGHRA and YSYEKL. V lost 5 bases to trimming and J lost 4 bases; unmatched junction nucleotides: 9. The CDR3 nucleotides read TGCGCCAGCAGCTTTTCACCGGGACTAGGAGAGACCCAGTACTTC. It translates to CASSFSPGLGETQYF.

Of note for this clonotype: A single base separates this from a much larger clone, so it may be a read error. The V and J genes are TRBV4-1 and TRBJ2-1; a weak D match, TRBD1 (6 bases). The V gene lost 4 bases and the J gene lost 10 bases, with 17 bases spanning the gap. CDR3 length equals 14 residues. In germline, CDR1 is MGHRA, CDR2 YSYEKL. The CDR3 nucleotides read TGCGCCAGCAGCCGACCATTGGGGGCTGGGGAGCAGTTCTTC. Its translation: CASSRPLGAGEQFF.

The V and J genes are TRBV3-1 and TRBJ1-2, with 8 bases aligning to TRBD1. Germline CDR1 LGHDT, CDR2 YNNKEL (reference sequence). The junction had 9 bases not matched to a gene; V was cut back by 0 bases and J by 0 bases. The CDR3 loop spans 18 amino acids. CDR3 residues: CASSQDRWDRSANYGYTF. CDR3 nucleotide sequence: TGTGCCAGCAGCCAAGATAGGTGGGACAGGTCAGCTAACTATGGCTACACCTTC. Looking up the rest from reference TRBV3-1 and TRBJ1-2 gives the full variable domain: DTAVSQTPKYLVTQMGNDKSIKCEQNLGHDTMYWYKQDSKKFLKIMFSYNNKELIINETVPNRFSPKSPDKAHLNLHINSLELGDSAVYFCASSQDRWDRSANYGYTFGSGTRLTVV.

The chain recombines TRBV4-1 with TRBJ2-4; D is ambiguous. CDR3 size: 17 residues. Germline assignment: CDR1 MGHRA and CDR2 YSYEKL. Trimming cost V 0 bases and J 0 bases, with 12 bases left between them. The CDR3: CASSQEGNRLAKNIQYF. CDR3 DNA: TGCGCCAGCAGCCAAGAGGGGAACAGACTAGCCAAAAACATTCAGTACTTC.

This clonotype was picked up a small number of times. The chain combines TRBV29-1 with TRBJ1-2, with TRBD1 matching 7 bases. The CDR3 spans 14 residues. The germline CDR1 and CDR2 sequences are SQVTM and ANQGSEA. The V and J ends lost 0 bases and 8 bases, in that order; junction bases with no gene match: 9. The CDR3 coding sequence is TGCAGCGTTGAAGATCGGACAGGTCGCAAAGGCTACACCTTC. It encodes CSVEDRTGRKGYTF. The variable domain in full, with the rest retrieved from reference TRBV29-1 and TRBJ1-2, is SAVISQKPSRDICQRGTSLTIQCQVDSQVTMMFWYRQQPGQSLTLIATANQGSEATYESGFVIDKFPISRPNLTFSTLTVSNMSPEDSSIYLCSVEDRTGRKGYTFGSGTRLTVV.

This clonotype was counted between two and nine times. The chain is built from TRBV9 and TRBJ1-5; 11 bases are a match to TRBD1. J was trimmed by 5 bases and V by 2 bases; bases with no gene match: 3. The germline V gene encodes CDR1 SGDLS and CDR2 YYNGEE. The CDR3 is made up of 15 amino acids. The CDR3 coding sequence is TGTGCCAGCAGCGTTGGACAGGGGGCACATCAGCCCCAGCATTTT. Amino acids: CASSVGQGAHQPQHF.

About this clonotype itself: Germline is not matched at one junction end, which may reflect a read error. The V call is TRBV5-1, the J call TRBJ2-1; TRBD1 agrees at 8 bases. The CDR3 spans 13 residues. Germline V gene lookup returns CDR1 SGHRS and CDR2 YFSETQ. The CDR3 DNA sequence: TGCGCCGGCAGCCAAGGGACAGGCAATGAGCAGTTCTTC. The encoded protein is CAGSQGTGNEQFF.